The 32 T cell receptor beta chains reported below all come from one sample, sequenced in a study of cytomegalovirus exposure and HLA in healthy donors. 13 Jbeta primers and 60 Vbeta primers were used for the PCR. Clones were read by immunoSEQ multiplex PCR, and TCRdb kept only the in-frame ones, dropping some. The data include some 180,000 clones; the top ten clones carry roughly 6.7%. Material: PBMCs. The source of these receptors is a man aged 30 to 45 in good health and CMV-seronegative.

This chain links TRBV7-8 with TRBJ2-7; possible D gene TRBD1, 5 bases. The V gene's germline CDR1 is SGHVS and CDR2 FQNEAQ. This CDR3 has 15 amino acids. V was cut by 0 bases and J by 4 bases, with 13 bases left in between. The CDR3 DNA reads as TGTGCCAGCAGCTTAGCATTCCTTGGGGCTTACGAGCAGTACTTC. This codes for CASSLAFLGAYEQYF. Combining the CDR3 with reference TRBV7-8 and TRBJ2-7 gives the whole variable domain GAGVSQSPRYKVAKRGQDVALRCDPISGHVSLFWYQQALGQGPEFLTYFQNEAQLDKSGLPSDRFFAERPEGSVSTLKIQRTQQEDSAVYLCASSLAFLGAYEQYFGPGTRLTVT.

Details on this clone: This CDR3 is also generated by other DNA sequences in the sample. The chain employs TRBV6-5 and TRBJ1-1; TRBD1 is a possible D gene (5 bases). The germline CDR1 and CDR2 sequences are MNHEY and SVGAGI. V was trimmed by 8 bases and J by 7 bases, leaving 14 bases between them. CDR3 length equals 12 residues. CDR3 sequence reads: CASRSSGGEAFF. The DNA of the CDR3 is TGTGCCAGCCGTTCCTCCGGGGGTGAAGCTTTCTTT.

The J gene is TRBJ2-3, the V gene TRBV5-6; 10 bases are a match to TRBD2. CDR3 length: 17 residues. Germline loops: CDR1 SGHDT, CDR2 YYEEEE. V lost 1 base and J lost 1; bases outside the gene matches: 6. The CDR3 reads CASSLMVAGGRTDTQYF. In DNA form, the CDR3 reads TGTGCCAGCAGCTTGATGGTAGCGGGAGGCCGCACAGATACGCAGTATTTT.

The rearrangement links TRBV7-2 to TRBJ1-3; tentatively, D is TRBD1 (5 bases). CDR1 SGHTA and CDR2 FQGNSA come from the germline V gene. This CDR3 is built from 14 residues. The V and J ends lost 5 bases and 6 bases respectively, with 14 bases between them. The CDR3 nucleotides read TGTGCCAGCAGCCTCAACAGGAGAGCAAACACCATATATTTT. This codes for CASSLNRRANTIYF.

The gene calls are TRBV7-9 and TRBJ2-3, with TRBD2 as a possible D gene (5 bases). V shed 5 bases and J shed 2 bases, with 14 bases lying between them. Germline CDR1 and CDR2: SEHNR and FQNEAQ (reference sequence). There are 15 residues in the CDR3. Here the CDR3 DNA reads TGTGCCAGCAGCCCACTAGGGTGGGACACAGATACGCAGTATTTT. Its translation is CASSPLGWDTDTQYF. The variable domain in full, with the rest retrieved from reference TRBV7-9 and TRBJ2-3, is DTGVSQNPRHKITKRGQNVTFRCDPISEHNRLYWYRQTLGQGPEFLTYFQNEAQLEKSRLLSDRFSAERPKGSFSTLEIQRTEQGDSAMYLCASSPLGWDTDTQYFGPGTRLTVL.

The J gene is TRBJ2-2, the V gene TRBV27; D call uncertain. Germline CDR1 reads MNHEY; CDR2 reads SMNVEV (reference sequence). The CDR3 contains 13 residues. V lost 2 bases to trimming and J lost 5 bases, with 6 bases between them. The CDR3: CASSLTVTGELFF. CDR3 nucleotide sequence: TGTGCCAGCAGTTTAACGGTTACCGGGGAGCTGTTTTTT.

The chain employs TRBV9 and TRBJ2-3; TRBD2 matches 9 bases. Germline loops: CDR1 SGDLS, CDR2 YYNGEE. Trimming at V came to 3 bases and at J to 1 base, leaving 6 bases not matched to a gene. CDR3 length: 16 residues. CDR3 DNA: TGTGCCAGCAGCGCCTTAGCGGGAGCGGGCACAGATACGCAGTATTTT. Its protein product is CASSALAGAGTDTQYF.

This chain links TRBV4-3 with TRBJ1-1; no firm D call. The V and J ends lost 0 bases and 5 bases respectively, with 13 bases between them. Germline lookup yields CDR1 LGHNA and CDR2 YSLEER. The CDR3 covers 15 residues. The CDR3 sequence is CASSQDRTWRTEAFF. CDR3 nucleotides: TGCGCCAGCAGCCAAGATCGGACTTGGAGGACTGAAGCTTTCTTT.

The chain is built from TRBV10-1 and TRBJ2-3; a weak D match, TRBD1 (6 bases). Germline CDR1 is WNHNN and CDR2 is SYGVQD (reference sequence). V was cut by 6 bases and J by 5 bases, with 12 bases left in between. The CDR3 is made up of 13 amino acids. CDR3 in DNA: TGCGCCAGCAGACCCCAAGGGGGAGATACGCAGTATTTT. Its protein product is CASRPQGGDTQYF.

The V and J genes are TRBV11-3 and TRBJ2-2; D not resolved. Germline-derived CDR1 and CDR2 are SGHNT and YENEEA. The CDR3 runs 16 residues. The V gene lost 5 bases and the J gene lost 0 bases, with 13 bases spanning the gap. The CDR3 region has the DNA TGTGCCAGCAGCCGGGTCGTGGCCCCGAACACCGGGGAGCTGTTTTTT. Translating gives CASSRVVAPNTGELFF.

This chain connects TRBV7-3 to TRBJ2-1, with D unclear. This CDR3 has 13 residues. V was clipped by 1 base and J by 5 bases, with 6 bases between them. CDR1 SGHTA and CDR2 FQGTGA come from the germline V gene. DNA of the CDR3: TGTGCCAGCAGCTTAATTGTCGACAATGAGCAGTTCTTC. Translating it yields CASSLIVDNEQFF.

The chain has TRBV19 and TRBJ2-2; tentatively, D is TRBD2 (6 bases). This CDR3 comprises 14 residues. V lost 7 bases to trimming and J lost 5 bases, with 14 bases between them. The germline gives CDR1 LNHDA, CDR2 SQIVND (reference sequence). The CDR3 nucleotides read TGTGCCAGTATTCAGGGTGGAGGGACCGGGGAGCTGTTTTTT. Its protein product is CASIQGGGTGELFF.

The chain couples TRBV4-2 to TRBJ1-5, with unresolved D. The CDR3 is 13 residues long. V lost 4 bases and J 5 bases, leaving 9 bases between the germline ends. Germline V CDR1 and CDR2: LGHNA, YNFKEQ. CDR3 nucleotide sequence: TGTGCCAGCAGCCGCGGGGAGGATCAGCCCCAGCATTTT. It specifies CASSRGEDQPQHF.

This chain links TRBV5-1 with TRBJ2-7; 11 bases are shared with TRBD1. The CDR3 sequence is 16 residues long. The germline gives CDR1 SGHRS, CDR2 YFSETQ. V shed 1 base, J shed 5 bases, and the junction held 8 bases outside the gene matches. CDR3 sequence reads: CASSLPRDRGVDEQYF. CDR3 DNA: TGCGCCAGCAGCTTGCCTCGGGACAGGGGGGTCGACGAGCAGTACTTC.

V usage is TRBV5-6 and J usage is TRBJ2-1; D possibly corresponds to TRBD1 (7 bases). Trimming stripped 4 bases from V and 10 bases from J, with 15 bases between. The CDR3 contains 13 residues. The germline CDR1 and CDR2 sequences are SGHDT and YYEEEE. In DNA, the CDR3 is TGTGCCAGCAGCACCGGGGCAGGGGGGGAGCAGTTCTTC. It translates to CASSTGAGGEQFF. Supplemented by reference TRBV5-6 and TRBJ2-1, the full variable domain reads DAGVTQSPTHLIKTRGQQVTLRCSPKSGHDTVSWYQQALGQGPQFIFQYYEEEERQRGNFPDRFSGHQFPNYSSELNVNALLLGDSALYLCASSTGAGGEQFFGPGTRLTVL.

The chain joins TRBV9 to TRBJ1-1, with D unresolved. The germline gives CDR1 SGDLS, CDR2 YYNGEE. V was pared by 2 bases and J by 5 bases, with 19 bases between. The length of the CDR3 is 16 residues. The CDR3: CASSVTPRAGSTEAFF. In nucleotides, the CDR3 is TGTGCCAGCAGCGTGACACCCCGGGCCGGGAGTACTGAAGCTTTCTTT.

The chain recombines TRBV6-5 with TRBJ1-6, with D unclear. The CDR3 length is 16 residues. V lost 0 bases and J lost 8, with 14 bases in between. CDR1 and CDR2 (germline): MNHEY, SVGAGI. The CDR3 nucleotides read TGTGCCAGCAGTTACTCGATTCGGGGTAGGGATTCACCCCTCCACTTT. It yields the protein CASSYSIRGRDSPLHF.

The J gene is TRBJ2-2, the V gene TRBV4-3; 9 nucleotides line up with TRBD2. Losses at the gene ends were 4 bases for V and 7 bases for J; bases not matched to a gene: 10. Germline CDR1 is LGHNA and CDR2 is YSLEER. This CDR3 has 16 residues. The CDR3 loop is CASSPLAGEGSGELFF. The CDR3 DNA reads TGCGCCAGCAGCCCACTAGCGGGCGAGGGAAGCGGGGAGCTGTTTTTT.

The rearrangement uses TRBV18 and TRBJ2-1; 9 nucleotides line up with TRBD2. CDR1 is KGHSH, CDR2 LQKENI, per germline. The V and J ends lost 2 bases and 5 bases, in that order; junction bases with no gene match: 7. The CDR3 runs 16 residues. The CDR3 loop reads CASSPASGTINNEQFF. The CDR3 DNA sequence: TGTGCCAGCTCACCAGCTAGCGGGACGATTAACAATGAGCAGTTCTTC.

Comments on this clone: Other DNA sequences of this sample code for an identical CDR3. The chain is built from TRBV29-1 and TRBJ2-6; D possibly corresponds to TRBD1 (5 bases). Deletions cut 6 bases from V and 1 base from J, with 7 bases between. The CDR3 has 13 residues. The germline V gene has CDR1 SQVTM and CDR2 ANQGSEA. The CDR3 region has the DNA TGCAGCGTGGCAGGGTCTGGGGCCAACGTCCTGACTTTC. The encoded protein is CSVAGSGANVLTF.

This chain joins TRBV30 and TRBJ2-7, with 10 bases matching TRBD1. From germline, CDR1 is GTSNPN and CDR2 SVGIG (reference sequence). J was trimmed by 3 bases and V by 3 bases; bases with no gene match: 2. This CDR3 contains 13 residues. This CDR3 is CAWRGDRGYEQYF. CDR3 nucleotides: TGTGCCTGGAGGGGGGACAGGGGCTACGAGCAGTACTTC.

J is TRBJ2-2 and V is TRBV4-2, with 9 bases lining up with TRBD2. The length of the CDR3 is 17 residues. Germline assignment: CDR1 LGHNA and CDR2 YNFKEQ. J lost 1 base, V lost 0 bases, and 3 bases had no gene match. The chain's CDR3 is CASSQEATSGNTGELFF. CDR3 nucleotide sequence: TGTGCCAGCAGCCAAGAGGCGACTAGCGGGAACACCGGGGAGCTGTTTTTT.

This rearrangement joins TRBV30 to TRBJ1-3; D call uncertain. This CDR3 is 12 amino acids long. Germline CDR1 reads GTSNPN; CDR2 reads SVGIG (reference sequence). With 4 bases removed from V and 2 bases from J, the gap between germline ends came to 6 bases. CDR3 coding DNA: TGTGCCTGGACCTCCCCTGGAAACACCATATATTTT. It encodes CAWTSPGNTIYF.

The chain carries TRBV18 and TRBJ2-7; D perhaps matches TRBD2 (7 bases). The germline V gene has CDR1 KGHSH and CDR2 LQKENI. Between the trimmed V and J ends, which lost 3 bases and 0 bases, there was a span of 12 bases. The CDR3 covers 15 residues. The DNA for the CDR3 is TGTGCCAGCTCACCGGGGGGGCCGAGCTCCTACGAGCAGTACTTC. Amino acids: CASSPGGPSSYEQYF.

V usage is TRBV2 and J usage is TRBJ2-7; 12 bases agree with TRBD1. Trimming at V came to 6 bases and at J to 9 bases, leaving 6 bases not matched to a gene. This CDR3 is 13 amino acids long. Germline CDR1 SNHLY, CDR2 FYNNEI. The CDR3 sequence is CASRGQGAVAQYF. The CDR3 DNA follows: TGTGCCAGCAGGGGACAGGGGGCTGTCGCGCAGTACTTC.

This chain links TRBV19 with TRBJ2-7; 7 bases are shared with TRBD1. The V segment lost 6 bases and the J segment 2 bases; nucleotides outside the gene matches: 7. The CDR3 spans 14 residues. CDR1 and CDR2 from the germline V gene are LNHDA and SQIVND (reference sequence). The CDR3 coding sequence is TGTGCCAGTAGCCCACAGGGGCTTACCTACGAGCAGTACTTC. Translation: CASSPQGLTYEQYF.

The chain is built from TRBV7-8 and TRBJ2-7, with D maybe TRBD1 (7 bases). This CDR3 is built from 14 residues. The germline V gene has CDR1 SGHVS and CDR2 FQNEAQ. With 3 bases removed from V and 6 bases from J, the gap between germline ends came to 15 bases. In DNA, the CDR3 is TGTGCCAGCAGCTTCATAGGGGGCGGGGCCGAGCAGTACTTC. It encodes CASSFIGGGAEQYF.

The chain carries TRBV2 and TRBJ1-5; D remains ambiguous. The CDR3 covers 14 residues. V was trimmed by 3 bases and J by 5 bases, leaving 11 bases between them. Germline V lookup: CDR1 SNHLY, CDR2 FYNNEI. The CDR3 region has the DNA TGTGCCAGCAGTGAGGCAGGTCGCTATCAGCCCCAGCATTTT. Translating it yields CASSEAGRYQPQHF.

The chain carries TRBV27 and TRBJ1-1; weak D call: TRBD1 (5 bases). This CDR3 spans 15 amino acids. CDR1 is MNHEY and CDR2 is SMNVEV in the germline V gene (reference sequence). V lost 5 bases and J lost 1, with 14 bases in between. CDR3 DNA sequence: TGTGCCAGCAGTCCTCGGGGGAGAGCGAACACTGAAGCTTTCTTT. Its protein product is CASSPRGRANTEAFF.

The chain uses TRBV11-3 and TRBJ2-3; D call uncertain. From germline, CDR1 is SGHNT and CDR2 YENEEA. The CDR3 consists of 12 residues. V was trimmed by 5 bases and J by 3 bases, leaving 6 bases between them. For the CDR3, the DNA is TGTGCCAGCAGCGTTGAGACAGATACGCAGTATTTT. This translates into CASSVETDTQYF.

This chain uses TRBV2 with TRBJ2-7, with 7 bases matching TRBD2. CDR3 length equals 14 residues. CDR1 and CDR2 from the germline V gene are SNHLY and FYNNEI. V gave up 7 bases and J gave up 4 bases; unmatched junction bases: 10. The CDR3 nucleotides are TGTGCCAGCATGTCGCGGGAGAAGGGTTACGAGCAGTACTTC. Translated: CASMSREKGYEQYF.

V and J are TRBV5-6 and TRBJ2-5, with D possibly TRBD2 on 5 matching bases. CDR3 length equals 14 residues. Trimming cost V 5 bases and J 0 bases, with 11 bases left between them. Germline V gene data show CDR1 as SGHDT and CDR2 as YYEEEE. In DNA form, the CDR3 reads TGTGCCAGCAGTCCGGACTGGTACCAAGAGACCCAGTACTTC. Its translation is CASSPDWYQETQYF.